The 5 T cell receptor beta chains given below trace back to one sample, sequenced in a study of resident and recirculating memory T cells in vitiligo (dated by TCRdb to 2017 to 2018). Libraries came from the immunoSEQ multiplex PCR assay. TCRdb retrieved this table from immuneACCESS and kept in-frame rearrangements only. Not all clones are present; in checked studies, unresolved V genes account for under half, and no reason is known for the remainder. The sample table records around 43,000 clones; about 93% of these occur just once. The ten largest clones capture roughly 4.7% of the sample. Sequencing input: blood. All receptors come from a male donor with vitiligo.

V usage is TRBV4-1 and J usage is TRBJ2-2, with 8 bases matching TRBD2. The CDR3 runs to 17 residues. Germline V gene sequence: CDR1 MGHRA, CDR2 YSYEKL. V shed 2 bases, J shed 2 bases, and the junction held 7 bases outside the gene matches. The CDR3 spells CASSQRVAGFNTGELFF. The CDR3 DNA reads as TGCGCCAGCAGCCAACGAGTAGCGGGGTTCAACACCGGGGAGCTGTTTTTT.

V gene TRBV7-9 combines with J gene TRBJ2-6, with D possibly matching TRBD2 (7 bases). This CDR3 comprises 16 residues. Germline CDR1 and CDR2: SEHNR and FQNEAQ (reference sequence). V was trimmed by 5 bases and J by 2 bases, leaving 13 bases between them. The CDR3 DNA sequence: TGTGCCAGCAGCCGAGGGGGGGGAGCTGGGGCCAACGTCCTGACTTTC. Translating it yields CASSRGGGAGANVLTF.

V and J are TRBV6-6 and TRBJ2-5; D is possibly TRBD1 or TRBD2 (5 bases each). The J call may be incorrect, as the DNA end agrees better with TRBJ2-7. The CDR3 covers 12 residues. Germline loops: CDR1 MNHNY, CDR2 SVGAGI (reference sequence). CDR3 region: CASRAFGGEQYF. The CDR3 DNA is TGTGCCAGCAGGGCCTTTGGGGGCGAGCAGTACTTC.

The J gene is TRBJ1-5, the V gene TRBV27; possibly TRBD1 for D (6 bases). The germline gives CDR1 MNHEY, CDR2 SMNVEV (reference sequence). This CDR3 spans 15 amino acids. Trimming pared 2 bases from V and 3 bases from J, leaving 11 bases between. CDR3 nucleotide sequence: TGTGCCAGCAGTTTAACAGGGACGAACAATCAGCCCCAGCATTTT. Protein sequence: CASSLTGTNNQPQHF.

This clone was seen a handful of times. This chain connects TRBV4-3 to TRBJ2-3, with TRBD2 identical over 9 bases. The V and J ends lost 4 bases and 3 bases, in that order; junction bases with no gene match: 8. This CDR3 is built from 16 residues. Germline V gene data show CDR1 as LGHNA and CDR2 as YSLEER. CDR3 sequence: CASSRGGAAETDTQYF. Written as DNA, the CDR3 is TGCGCCAGCAGCCGCGGGGGGGCCGCCGAAACAGATACGCAGTATTTT.